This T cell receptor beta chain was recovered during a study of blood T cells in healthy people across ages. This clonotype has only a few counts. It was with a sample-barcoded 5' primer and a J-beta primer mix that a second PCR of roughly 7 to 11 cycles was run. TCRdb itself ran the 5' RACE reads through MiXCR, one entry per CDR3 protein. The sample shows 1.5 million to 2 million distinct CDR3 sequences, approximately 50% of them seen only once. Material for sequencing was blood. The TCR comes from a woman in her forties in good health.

CDR3 residues: CASSRNTGRDEKLFF. The CDR3 bases are TGTGCCAGCAGCCGCAACACAGGGCGTGACGAAAAACTGTTTTTT. This chain connects TRBV4-2 to TRBJ1-4; tentative D call: TRBD1 (6 bases). The length of the CDR3 is 15 residues. V shed 4 bases and J shed 8 bases, with 17 bases lying between them. CDR1 is LGHNA and CDR2 is YNFKEQ in the germline V gene.